A single sample is the source of the 8 T cell receptor beta chains below, sequenced in a study of radiotherapy plus CTLA-4 blockade in lung cancer. Clones were read by immunoSEQ multiplex PCR, and TCRdb kept only the in-frame ones, dropping some. The sample lists roughly 50,000 clones; roughly 80% were seen once. Sequencing used peripheral blood, obtained from a patient treated with radiotherapy plus ipilimumab. These receptors all stem from a human donor with non-small cell lung cancer who had a partial response to radiotherapy plus ipilimumab.

The chain combines TRBV19 with TRBJ1-5, with D unresolved. This CDR3 contains 14 residues. The germline V gene encodes CDR1 LNHDA and CDR2 SQIVND (reference sequence). The V and J ends lost 3 bases and 11 bases respectively, with 17 bases between them. The CDR3 coding sequence is TGTGCCAGTAGTATGGGCCAGGTACTCCGAACCCAGCATTTT. Translated: CASSMGQVLRTQHF.

Worth noting for this clone: This sample includes further DNA sequences coding for the same CDR3. The chain uses TRBV2 and TRBJ1-5; the match to TRBD1 covers 7 bases. Unmatched junction bases numbered 8, after V lost 5 bases and J lost 7 bases. The CDR3 extends over 14 amino acids. In germline, CDR1 is SNHLY, CDR2 FYNNEI. In DNA, the CDR3 is TGTGCCAGCAGTTTAACAGGGGCACAACAGCCCCAGCATTTT. Residues: CASSLTGAQQPQHF.

This chain connects TRBV7-6 to TRBJ2-5; 8 nucleotides line up with TRBD2. V gave up 3 bases and J gave up 3 bases; unmatched junction bases: 3. CDR1 is SGHVS and CDR2 is FNYEAQ in the germline V gene. The length of the CDR3 is 14 residues. The CDR3 here is CASSFGLAKETQYF. CDR3 DNA: TGTGCCAGCAGCTTCGGACTAGCCAAAGAGACCCAGTACTTC.

In DNA form, the CDR3 reads TGTGCCAGCAGTTCACGGACAGGCCAAGAGACCCAGTACTTC. Its translation: CASSSRTGQETQYF. This chain connects TRBV27 to TRBJ2-5; TRBD1 matches 7 bases. This CDR3 region has 14 residues. The V gene's germline CDR1 is MNHEY and CDR2 SMNVEV (reference sequence). V shed 4 bases, J shed 1 base, and the junction held 3 bases outside the gene matches.

The V and J genes are TRBV9 and TRBJ2-3; D is uncertain. V gave up 5 bases and J gave up 7 bases, with 11 bases separating them. Germline CDR1 and CDR2: SGDLS and YYNGEE. The CDR3 is made up of 12 amino acids. The CDR3 nucleotides read TGTGCCAGCAGTTCCCCGAGGTATACGCAGTATTTT. This translates into CASSSPRYTQYF.

The chain links TRBV18 to TRBJ1-3; D might be TRBD1 (5 bases). V was clipped by 1 base and J by 3 bases, with 7 bases between them. This CDR3 contains 14 residues. CDR1 KGHSH and CDR2 LQKENI come from the germline V gene. In DNA, the CDR3 is TGTGCCAGCTCACCACAGGGGTATGGAAACACCATATATTTT. Its translation: CASSPQGYGNTIYF.

This clone has more than one count but fewer than ten. The chain uses TRBV2 and TRBJ2-5; 10 bases align to TRBD2. The CDR3 contains 16 residues. Trimming removed 7 bases from V and 4 bases from J; junction bases left unmatched: 12. CDR1 is SNHLY and CDR2 is FYNNEI in the germline V gene. The DNA of the CDR3 is TGTGCCAGCAAGCTAATAGCGGGGGGTAGAGGAGAGACCCAGTACTTC. It is translated as CASKLIAGGRGETQYF.

The CDR3 DNA reads TGTGCCAGCAGCGGAGGCCCGGGGAGTATCTCTGGGGCCAACGTCCTGACTTTC. Its protein product is CASSGGPGSISGANVLTF. The chain recombines TRBV9 with TRBJ2-6; D might be TRBD2 (5 bases). The CDR3 runs 18 residues. CDR1 SGDLS and CDR2 YYNGEE come from the germline V gene. Trimming pared 3 bases from V and 0 bases from J, leaving 16 bases between.